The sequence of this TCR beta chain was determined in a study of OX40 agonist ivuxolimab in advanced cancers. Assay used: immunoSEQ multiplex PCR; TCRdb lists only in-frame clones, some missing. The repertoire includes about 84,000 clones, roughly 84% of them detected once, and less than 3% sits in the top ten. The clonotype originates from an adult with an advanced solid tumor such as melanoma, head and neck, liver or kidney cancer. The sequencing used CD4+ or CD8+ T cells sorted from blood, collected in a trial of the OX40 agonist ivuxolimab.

The DNA for the CDR3 is TGTGCCAGCAGCTTGAGGGGCCGAACCTCCAATCAGCCCCAGCATTTT. This encodes CASSLRGRTSNQPQHF. The chain links TRBV5-6 to TRBJ1-5, with D possibly TRBD1 on 5 matching bases. With 1 base removed from V and 3 bases from J, the gap between germline ends came to 14 bases. The CDR3 length is 16 residues. Germline-derived CDR1 and CDR2 are SGHDT and YYEEEE.